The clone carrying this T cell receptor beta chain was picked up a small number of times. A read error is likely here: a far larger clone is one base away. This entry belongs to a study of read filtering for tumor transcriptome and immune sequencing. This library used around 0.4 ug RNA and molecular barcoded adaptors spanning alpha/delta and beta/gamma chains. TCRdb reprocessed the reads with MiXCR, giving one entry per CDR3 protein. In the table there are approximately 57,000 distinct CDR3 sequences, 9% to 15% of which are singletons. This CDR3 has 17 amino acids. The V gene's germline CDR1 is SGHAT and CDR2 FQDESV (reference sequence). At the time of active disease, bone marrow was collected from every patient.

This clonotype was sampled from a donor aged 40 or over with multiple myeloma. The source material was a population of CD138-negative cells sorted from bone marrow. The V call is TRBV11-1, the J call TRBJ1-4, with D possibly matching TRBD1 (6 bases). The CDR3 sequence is CASSLGAGGSVNEELFF. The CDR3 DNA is TGTGCCAGCAGCTTAGGGGCCGGGGGCAGCGTTAATGAAGAACTGTTTTTT.